This is a list of T cell receptor beta chains from one sample in a study of cytomegalovirus exposure and HLA in healthy donors. Assay: immunoSEQ multiplex PCR; the TCRdb copy retains only in-frame clones and omits some. The table includes over 150,000 clones, 70% to 80% detected once. The sample consisted of PBMCs. These receptors were collected from a man aged 40-55 years in good health and CMV-seronegative. The CDR3 runs from the conserved cysteine through the conserved F or W. The D gene is left open where the match is weak. The size of a clone is reported for some rows only, either as once, few or many, or as a class for expanded clones.

D: -
J: TRBJ2-5
size: -
V: TRBV6-5
CDR3: CASSYRGRETQYF
DNA: TGTGCCAGCAGTTACAGGGGAAGAGAGACCCAGTACTTC

D: -
J: TRBJ2-1
size: -
V: TRBV5-4
CDR3: CASSDAHGGQNEQFF
DNA: TGTGCCAGCAGCGATGCCCATGGGGGCCAGAATGAGCAGTTCTTC

D: TRBD2
J: TRBJ2-1
size: -
V: TRBV4-2
CDR3: CASSQEPLTSGSYNEQFF
DNA: TGTGCCAGCAGCCAAGAACCCCTCACTAGCGGCTCCTACAATGAGCAGTTCTTC

D: -
J: TRBJ2-7
size: -
V: TRBV5-1
CDR3: CASSLATGGYEQYF
DNA: TGCGCCAGCAGCTTGGCTACAGGTGGCTACGAGCAGTACTTC

D: -
J: TRBJ2-7
size: -
V: TRBV13
CDR3: CASSYDGNPSRGGSYEQYF
DNA: TGTGCCAGCAGCTACGACGGAAACCCCTCGCGGGGTGGCTCCTACGAGCAGTACTTC

D: TRBD2
J: TRBJ2-7
size: -
V: TRBV4-1
CDR3: CASSHKGGQGLREQYF
DNA: TGCGCCAGCAGCCACAAAGGCGGGCAGGGACTACGGGAGCAGTACTTC

D: -
J: TRBJ1-3
size: -
V: TRBV30
CDR3: CAWSVPGAGNTIYF
DNA: TGTGCCTGGAGTGTACCAGGGGCTGGAAACACCATATATTTT

D: -
J: TRBJ1-1
size: -
V: TRBV14
CDR3: CASTLMTGSEAFF
DNA: TGTGCCAGCACCCTTATGACAGGATCTGAAGCTTTCTTT

D: -
J: TRBJ1-2
size: -
V: TRBV6-5
CDR3: CASQIHNRANYGYTF
DNA: TGTGCCAGCCAGATACACAACAGAGCTAACTATGGCTACACCTTC

D: -
J: TRBJ2-2
size: -
V: TRBV7-9
CDR3: CASSPVAQRMNTGELFF
DNA: TGTGCCAGCAGCCCCGTTGCCCAGCGGATGAACACCGGGGAGCTGTTTTTT

D: -
J: TRBJ2-5
size: -
V: TRBV6-6
CDR3: CASRSETQYF
DNA: TGTGCCAGCAGATCGGAGACCCAGTACTTC

D: -
J: TRBJ2-2
size: -
V: TRBV30
CDR3: CAWRGVPGELFF
DNA: TGTGCCTGGAGGGGAGTACCCGGGGAGCTGTTTTTT

D: TRBD1
J: TRBJ1-4
size: -
V: TRBV27
CDR3: CASRGQGREKLFF
DNA: TGTGCCAGCAGGGGACAGGGGAGGGAAAAACTGTTTTTT

D: -
J: TRBJ2-6
size: -
V: TRBV19
CDR3: CASLGDGDITAGANVLTF
DNA: TGTGCCAGTCTAGGAGACGGGGACATCACCGCCGGGGCCAACGTCCTGACTTTC

D: -
J: TRBJ1-3
size: -
V: TRBV7-8
CDR3: CASSFRQGSGNTIYF
DNA: TGTGCCAGCAGCTTTCGTCAGGGCTCTGGAAACACCATATATTTT

D: TRBD1
J: TRBJ1-1
size: -
V: TRBV19
CDR3: CASSMRATGAAEAFF
DNA: TGTGCCAGTAGTATGCGGGCGACAGGGGCCGCTGAAGCTTTCTTT

D: -
J: TRBJ1-2
size: once
V: TRBV15
CDR3: CATSRVQGGNYGYTF
DNA: TGTGCCACCAGCAGAGTGCAGGGAGGGAACTATGGCTACACCTTC

D: -
J: TRBJ2-7
size: -
V: TRBV28
CDR3: CASSPGDLGEQYF
DNA: TGTGCCAGCAGTCCGGGGGATCTGGGCGAGCAGTACTTC

D: TRBD1
J: TRBJ1-5
size: -
V: TRBV28
CDR3: CATTGTGAHHQPQHF
DNA: TGTGCCACCACGGGGACAGGGGCCCACCATCAGCCCCAGCATTTT

D: -
J: TRBJ2-1
size: -
V: TRBV6-5
CDR3: CASSSFGNEQFF
DNA: TGTGCCAGCAGTTCTTTCGGGAATGAGCAGTTCTTC

D: -
J: TRBJ2-5
size: -
V: TRBV6-5
CDR3: CASSSGVHETQYF
DNA: TGTGCCAGCAGCTCGGGGGTCCATGAGACCCAGTACTTC

D: -
J: TRBJ2-2
size: few
V: TRBV4-3
CDR3: CASSQEVQGLAGELFF
DNA: TGCGCCAGCAGCCAAGAAGTCCAGGGATTAGCCGGGGAGCTGTTTTTT

D: -
J: TRBJ2-3
size: once
V: TRBV4-1
CDR3: CASSLLEPSTDTQYF
DNA: TGCGCCAGCAGCCTTCTAGAACCTAGCACAGATACGCAGTATTTT

D: -
J: TRBJ1-1
size: -
V: TRBV19
CDR3: CASSPLRGDTEAFF
DNA: TGTGCCAGTAGTCCCCTCAGGGGCGACACTGAAGCTTTCTTT

D: -
J: TRBJ2-5
size: -
V: TRBV5-4
CDR3: CASSLNGETQYF
DNA: TGTGCCAGCAGCTTGAACGGGGAGACCCAGTACTTC

D: -
J: TRBJ1-2
size: -
V: TRBV9
CDR3: CASSVSGDYGYTF
DNA: TGTGCCAGCAGCGTCTCGGGGGACTATGGCTACACCTTC

D: TRBD1
J: TRBJ1-1
size: -
V: TRBV19
CDR3: CASSIGTGFTEAFF
DNA: TGTGCCAGTAGTATCGGGACAGGGTTCACTGAAGCTTTCTTT

D: -
J: TRBJ1-4
size: once
V: TRBV6-5
CDR3: CASSYRWGGELFF
DNA: TGTGCCAGCAGTTACCGATGGGGGGGTGAACTGTTTTTT

D: -
J: TRBJ1-6
size: -
V: TRBV5-6
CDR3: CASKTGTPYNSPLHF
DNA: TGTGCCAGCAAAACCGGGACACCTTATAATTCACCCCTCCACTTT

D: -
J: TRBJ1-1
size: many
V: TRBV11-2
CDR3: CASSSELYTEAFF
DNA: TGTGCCAGCAGCTCCGAACTATACACTGAAGCTTTCTTT

D: -
J: TRBJ2-3
size: -
V: TRBV10-1
CDR3: CASSRLAGDKRGKSTDTQYF
DNA: TGCGCCAGCAGCCGACTGGCAGGGGATAAAAGAGGTAAGTCGACAGATACGCAGTATTTT

D: -
J: TRBJ2-1
size: -
V: TRBV7-9
CDR3: CASSDRISESHRDEQFF
DNA: TGTGCCAGCAGCGACAGGATATCCGAATCCCATCGCGATGAGCAGTTCTTC

D: -
J: TRBJ1-6
size: -
V: TRBV2
CDR3: CASSEEIWSSYNSPLHF
DNA: TGTGCCAGCAGTGAAGAAATCTGGAGCTCCTATAATTCACCCCTCCACTTT

D: TRBD1
J: TRBJ2-1
size: -
V: TRBV5-6
CDR3: CASSGADRGWSNEQFF
DNA: TGTGCCAGCAGCGGGGCGGACAGGGGATGGAGCAATGAGCAGTTCTTC

D: -
J: TRBJ1-2
size: -
V: TRBV5-1
CDR3: CASSLDRTYGYTF
DNA: TGCGCCAGCAGCTTGGACAGAACATATGGCTACACCTTC

D: TRBD1
J: TRBJ2-5
size: few
V: TRBV5-1
CDR3: CASRETGRYQETQYF
DNA: TGCGCCAGCAGGGAGACAGGGAGATACCAAGAGACCCAGTACTTC

D: -
J: TRBJ2-1
size: -
V: TRBV2
CDR3: CASSNADFYNEQFF
DNA: TGTGCCAGCAGTAACGCAGACTTCTACAATGAGCAGTTCTTC

D: -
J: TRBJ2-7
size: -
V: TRBV6-6
CDR3: CASSRGWGDGEEQYF
DNA: TGTGCCAGCAGCCGCGGGTGGGGGGACGGGGAAGAGCAGTACTTC

D: -
J: TRBJ1-2
size: once
V: TRBV5-1
CDR3: CASTLSGGGGWVYGYTF
DNA: TGCGCCAGCACCCTAAGCGGCGGCGGGGGTTGGGTCTATGGCTACACCTTC

D: -
J: TRBJ2-7
size: once
V: TRBV15
CDR3: CATRAWGGIEQYF
DNA: TGTGCCACCAGGGCTTGGGGGGGCATCGAGCAGTACTTC

D: -
J: TRBJ1-1
size: -
V: TRBV18
CDR3: CASSGANTEAFF
DNA: TGTGCCAGCTCCGGAGCGAACACTGAAGCTTTCTTT

D: -
J: TRBJ1-2
size: -
V: TRBV5-1
CDR3: CASSGETEIINYGYTF
DNA: TGCGCCAGCAGCGGGGAGACTGAAATTATTAACTATGGCTACACCTTC

D: TRBD1
J: TRBJ1-1
size: -
V: TRBV6-5
CDR3: CASRKTGAMNTEAFF
DNA: TGTGCCAGCAGGAAAACAGGGGCAATGAACACTGAAGCTTTCTTT

D: -
J: TRBJ2-6
size: -
V: TRBV19
CDR3: CASSIDGSGANVLTF
DNA: TGTGCCAGTAGTATAGACGGCTCTGGGGCCAACGTCCTGACTTTC

D: -
J: TRBJ2-1
size: -
V: TRBV7-9
CDR3: CASTPRGAGDEQFF
DNA: TGTGCCAGCACCCCTCGGGGGGCCGGGGATGAGCAGTTCTTC

D: TRBD1
J: TRBJ1-1
size: -
V: TRBV5-6
CDR3: CASSLGGTAWGSTEAFF
DNA: TGTGCCAGCAGCTTGGGGGGGACAGCTTGGGGTAGCACTGAAGCTTTCTTT

D: -
J: TRBJ2-2
size: -
V: TRBV7-8
CDR3: CASSLEWGATGELFF
DNA: TGTGCCAGCAGCTTAGAGTGGGGCGCGACCGGGGAGCTGTTTTTT